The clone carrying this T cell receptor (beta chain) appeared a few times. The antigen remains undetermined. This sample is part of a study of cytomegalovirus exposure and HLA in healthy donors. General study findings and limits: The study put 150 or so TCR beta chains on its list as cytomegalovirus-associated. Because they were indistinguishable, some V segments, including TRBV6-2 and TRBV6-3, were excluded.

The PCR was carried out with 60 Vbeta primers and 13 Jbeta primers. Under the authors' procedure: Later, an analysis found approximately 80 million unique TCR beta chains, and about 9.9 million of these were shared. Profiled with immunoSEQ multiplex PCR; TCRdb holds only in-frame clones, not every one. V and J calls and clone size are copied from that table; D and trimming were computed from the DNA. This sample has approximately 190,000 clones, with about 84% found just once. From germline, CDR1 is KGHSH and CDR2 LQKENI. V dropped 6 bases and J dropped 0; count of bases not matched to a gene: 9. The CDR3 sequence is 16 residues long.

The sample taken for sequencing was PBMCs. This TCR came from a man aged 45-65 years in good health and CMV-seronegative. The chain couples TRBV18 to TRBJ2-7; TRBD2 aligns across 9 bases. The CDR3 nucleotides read TGTGCCAGCTCTCTCAGACTAGCGGACACCTCCTACGAGCAGTACTTC. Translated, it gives CASSLRLADTSYEQYF.